The following is a T cell receptor beta chain sequence with its context. These data originate in a study of beta chain features in type 1 diabetes. CDR1 SGHRS and CDR2 YFSETQ come from the germline V gene. The CDR3 has 15 residues. V dropped 3 bases and J dropped 3 bases, with 16 bases sitting between them. Expressed TCRB transcripts were sequenced because the isolated RNA had all been reverse transcribed beforehand. Generated by immunoSEQ multiplex PCR, the TCRdb table keeps only in-frame clones and is missing some. The sample lists about half a million clones; around 30% were seen once. The receptor was derived from a man aged 18 to 29 in good health. The sequenced sample was naive CD4+ T cells from blood. V gene TRBV5-1 combines with J gene TRBJ2-7; D possibly corresponds to TRBD2 (5 bases). The DNA of the CDR3 is TGCGCCAGCAGCTCCGATGACTATACGAGCTACGAGCAGTACTTC. It translates to CASSSDDYTSYEQYF.